This record concerns one TCR beta chain sequence. The antigen is undetermined. This CDR3 is 16 amino acids long. Germline CDR1 and CDR2: SGHDT and YYEEEE. V was cut by 4 bases and J by 1 base, with 17 bases left in between. This record belongs to a study of cytomegalovirus exposure and HLA in healthy donors. At the level of the study: In an earlier analysis, approximately 120 million unique TCR beta sequences were found from 200 million or so T cells. General observations from the study: The analysis excluded some indistinguishable V segments, including TRBV6-2 and TRBV6-3.

In the PCR, 60 Vbeta and 13 Jbeta primers were used. Produced via immunoSEQ multiplex PCR; TCRdb's table is partial and in-frame only. Altogether about 160,000 clones are present, 79% being singletons, with the ten largest covering about 3.7%. This rearrangement joins TRBV5-6 to TRBJ1-1, with D possibly TRBD1 on 6 matching bases. This TCR derives from a human donor in good health. What was sequenced was PBMCs. As DNA, the CDR3 is TGTGCCAGCAGCCTTTTGGGGCAGACAGGGAACACTGAAGCTTTCTTT. Translating it yields CASSLLGQTGNTEAFF.